These T cell receptor beta chains were read from a single sample in a study of T cells expressing NK-cell markers. TCRdb re-called the 5' RACE reads and shows each CDR3 protein once, DNA omitted. Here the sample table reports a few hundred thousand distinct CDR3 sequences. The sequenced sample was blood T cells: a sorted CD56 or NKG2C T cell subset, CD4+ or CD8+ T cells, or bulk PBMC T cells (not recorded which). The receptor set was obtained from a man aged 18 to 69 in good health. The CDR3 runs from the conserved cysteine through the conserved F or W.

J gene: TRBJ1-2
V gene: TRBV6-5
CDR3 protein: CASSRGQGDSYGYTF

J gene: TRBJ2-7
V gene: TRBV7-2
CDR3 protein: CASSLQEASPYEQYF

J gene: TRBJ1-4
V gene: TRBV18
CDR3 protein: CASSRPGASEKLFF

J gene: TRBJ1-1
V gene: TRBV9
CDR3 protein: CASSARGGLGGNTEAFF

J gene: TRBJ1-2
V gene: TRBV30
CDR3 protein: CAWSPKGTVHGYTF

J gene: TRBJ2-3
V gene: TRBV7-3
CDR3 protein: CASSLTASGGGRTDTQYF

J gene: TRBJ1-1
V gene: TRBV7-3
CDR3 protein: CASSLTGGTEAFF

J gene: TRBJ2-2
V gene: TRBV20-1
CDR3 protein: CSARTGPGGTGELFF

J gene: TRBJ2-1
V gene: TRBV7-2
CDR3 protein: CASSRTPSSYNEQFF

J gene: TRBJ2-2
V gene: TRBV28
CDR3 protein: CASSQGLSTGELFF

J gene: TRBJ2-6
V gene: TRBV27
CDR3 protein: CASSYYKSGANVLTF

J gene: TRBJ1-2
V gene: TRBV7-9
CDR3 protein: CASNPEVGQADGYTF

J gene: TRBJ2-7
V gene: TRBV6-6
CDR3 protein: CATQRGSAYEQYF